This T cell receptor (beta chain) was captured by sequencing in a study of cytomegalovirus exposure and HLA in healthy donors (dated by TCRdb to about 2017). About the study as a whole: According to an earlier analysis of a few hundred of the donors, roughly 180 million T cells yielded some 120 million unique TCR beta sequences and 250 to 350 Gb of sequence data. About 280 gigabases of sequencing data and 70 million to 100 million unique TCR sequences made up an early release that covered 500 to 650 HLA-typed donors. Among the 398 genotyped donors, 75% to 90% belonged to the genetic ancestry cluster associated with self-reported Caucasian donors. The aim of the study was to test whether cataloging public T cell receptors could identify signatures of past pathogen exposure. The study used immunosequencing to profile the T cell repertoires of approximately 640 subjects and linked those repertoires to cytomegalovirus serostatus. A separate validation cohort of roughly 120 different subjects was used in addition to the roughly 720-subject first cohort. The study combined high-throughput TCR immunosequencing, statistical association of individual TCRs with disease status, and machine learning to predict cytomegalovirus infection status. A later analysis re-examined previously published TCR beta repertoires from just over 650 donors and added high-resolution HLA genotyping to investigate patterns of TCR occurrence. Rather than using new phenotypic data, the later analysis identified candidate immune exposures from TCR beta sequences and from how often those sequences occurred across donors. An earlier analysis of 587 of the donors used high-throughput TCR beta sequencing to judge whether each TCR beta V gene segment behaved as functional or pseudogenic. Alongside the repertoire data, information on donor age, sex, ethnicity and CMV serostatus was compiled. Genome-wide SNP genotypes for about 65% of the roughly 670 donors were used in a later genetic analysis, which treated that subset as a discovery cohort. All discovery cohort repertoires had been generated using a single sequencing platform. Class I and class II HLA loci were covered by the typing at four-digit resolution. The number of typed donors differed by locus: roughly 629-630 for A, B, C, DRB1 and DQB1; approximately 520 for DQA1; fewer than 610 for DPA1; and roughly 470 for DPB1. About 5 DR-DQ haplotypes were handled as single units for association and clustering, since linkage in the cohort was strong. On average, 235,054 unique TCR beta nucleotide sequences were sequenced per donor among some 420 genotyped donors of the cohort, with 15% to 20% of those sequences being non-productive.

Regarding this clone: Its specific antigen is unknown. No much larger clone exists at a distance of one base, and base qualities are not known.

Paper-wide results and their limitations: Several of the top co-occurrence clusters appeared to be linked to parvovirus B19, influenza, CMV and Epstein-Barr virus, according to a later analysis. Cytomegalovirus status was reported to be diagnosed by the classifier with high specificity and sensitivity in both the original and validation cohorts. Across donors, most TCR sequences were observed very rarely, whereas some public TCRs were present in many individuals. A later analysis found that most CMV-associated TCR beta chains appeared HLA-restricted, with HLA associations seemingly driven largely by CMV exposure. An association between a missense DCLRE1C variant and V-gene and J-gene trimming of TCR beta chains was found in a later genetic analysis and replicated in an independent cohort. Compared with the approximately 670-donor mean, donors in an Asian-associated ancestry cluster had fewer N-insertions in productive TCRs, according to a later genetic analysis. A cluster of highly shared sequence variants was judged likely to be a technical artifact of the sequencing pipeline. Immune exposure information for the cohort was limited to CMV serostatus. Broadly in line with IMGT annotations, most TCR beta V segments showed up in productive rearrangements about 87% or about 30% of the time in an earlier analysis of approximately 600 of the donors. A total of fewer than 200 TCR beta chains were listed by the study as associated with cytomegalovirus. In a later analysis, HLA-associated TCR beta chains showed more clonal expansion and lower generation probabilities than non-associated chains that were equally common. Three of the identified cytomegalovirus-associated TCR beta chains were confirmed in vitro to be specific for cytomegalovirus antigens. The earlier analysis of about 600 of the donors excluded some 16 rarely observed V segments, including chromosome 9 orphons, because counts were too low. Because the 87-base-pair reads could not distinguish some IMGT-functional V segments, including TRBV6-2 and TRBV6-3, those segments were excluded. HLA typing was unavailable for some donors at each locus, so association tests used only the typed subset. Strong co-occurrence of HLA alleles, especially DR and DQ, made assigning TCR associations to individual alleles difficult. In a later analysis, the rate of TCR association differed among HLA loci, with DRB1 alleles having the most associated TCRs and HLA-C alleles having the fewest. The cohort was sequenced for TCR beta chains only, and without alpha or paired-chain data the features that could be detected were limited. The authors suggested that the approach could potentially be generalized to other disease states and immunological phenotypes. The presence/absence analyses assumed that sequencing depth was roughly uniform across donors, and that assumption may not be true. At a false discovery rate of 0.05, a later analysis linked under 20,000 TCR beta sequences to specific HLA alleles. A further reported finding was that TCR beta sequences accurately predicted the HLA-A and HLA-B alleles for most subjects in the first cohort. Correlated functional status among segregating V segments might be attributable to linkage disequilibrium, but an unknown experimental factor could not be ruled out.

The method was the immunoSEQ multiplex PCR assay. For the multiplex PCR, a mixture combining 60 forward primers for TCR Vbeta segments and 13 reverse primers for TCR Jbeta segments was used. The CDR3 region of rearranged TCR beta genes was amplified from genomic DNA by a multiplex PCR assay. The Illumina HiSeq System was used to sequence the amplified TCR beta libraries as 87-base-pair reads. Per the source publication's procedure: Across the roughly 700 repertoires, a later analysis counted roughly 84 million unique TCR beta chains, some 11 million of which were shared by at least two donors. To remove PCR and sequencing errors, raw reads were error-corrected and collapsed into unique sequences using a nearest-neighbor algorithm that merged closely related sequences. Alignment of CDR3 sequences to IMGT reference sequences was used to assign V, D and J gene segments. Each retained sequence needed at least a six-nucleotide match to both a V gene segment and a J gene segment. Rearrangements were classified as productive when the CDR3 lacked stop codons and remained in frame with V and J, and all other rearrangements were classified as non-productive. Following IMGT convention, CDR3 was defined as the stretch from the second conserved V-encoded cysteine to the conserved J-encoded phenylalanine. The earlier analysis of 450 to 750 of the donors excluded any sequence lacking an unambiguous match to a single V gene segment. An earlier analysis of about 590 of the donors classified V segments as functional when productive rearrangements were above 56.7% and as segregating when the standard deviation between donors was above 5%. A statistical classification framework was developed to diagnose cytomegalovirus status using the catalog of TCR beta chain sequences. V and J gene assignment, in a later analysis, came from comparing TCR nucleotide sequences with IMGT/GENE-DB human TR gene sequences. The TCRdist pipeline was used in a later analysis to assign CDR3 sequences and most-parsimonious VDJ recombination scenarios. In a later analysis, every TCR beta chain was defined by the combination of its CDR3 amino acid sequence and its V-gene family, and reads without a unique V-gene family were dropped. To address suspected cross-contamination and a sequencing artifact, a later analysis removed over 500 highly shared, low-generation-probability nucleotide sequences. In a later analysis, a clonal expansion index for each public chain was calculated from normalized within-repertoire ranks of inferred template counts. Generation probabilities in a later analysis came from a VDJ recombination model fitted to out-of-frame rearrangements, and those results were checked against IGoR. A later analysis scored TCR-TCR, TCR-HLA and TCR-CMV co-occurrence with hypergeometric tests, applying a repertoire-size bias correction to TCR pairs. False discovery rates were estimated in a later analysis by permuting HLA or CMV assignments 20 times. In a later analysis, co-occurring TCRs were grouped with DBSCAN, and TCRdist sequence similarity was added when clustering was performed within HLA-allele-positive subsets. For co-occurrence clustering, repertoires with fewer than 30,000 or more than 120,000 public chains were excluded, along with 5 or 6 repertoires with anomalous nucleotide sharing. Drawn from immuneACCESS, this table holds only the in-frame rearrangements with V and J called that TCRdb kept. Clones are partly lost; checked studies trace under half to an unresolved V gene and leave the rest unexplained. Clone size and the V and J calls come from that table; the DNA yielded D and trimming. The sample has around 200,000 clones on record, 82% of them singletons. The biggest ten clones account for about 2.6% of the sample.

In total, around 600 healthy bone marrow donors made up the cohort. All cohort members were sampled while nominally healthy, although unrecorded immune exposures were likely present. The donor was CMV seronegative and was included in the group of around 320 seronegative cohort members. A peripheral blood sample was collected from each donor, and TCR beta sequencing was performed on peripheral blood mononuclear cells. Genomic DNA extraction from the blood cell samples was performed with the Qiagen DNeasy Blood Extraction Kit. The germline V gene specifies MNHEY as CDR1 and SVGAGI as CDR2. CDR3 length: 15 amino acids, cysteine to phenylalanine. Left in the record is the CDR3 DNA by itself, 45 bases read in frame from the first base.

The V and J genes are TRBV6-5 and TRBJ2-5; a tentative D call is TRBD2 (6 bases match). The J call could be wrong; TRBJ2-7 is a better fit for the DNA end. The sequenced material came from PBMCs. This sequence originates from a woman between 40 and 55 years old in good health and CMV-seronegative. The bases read TGTGCCAGCAGTTACTCGGGGGGACCGTCCTACGAGCAGTACTTC. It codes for CASSYSGGPSYEQYF.